The 12 T cell receptor beta chains in this list originate from one sample, sequenced in a study of blood T cell repertoires in COVID-19. Sequenced by immunoSEQ multiplex PCR; TCRdb stores in-frame clones only, minus some. Seen here are about 130,000 clones, approximately 85% observed once, and the top ten hold 27%. Input material: peripheral blood. Receptors were obtained from a woman older than 75 with acute or convalescent COVID-19.

The chain uses TRBV7-2 and TRBJ2-7; TRBD1 matches 10 bases. The ends lost 2 bases at V and 3 bases at J; junction bases unmatched: 4. CDR1 and CDR2 (germline): SGHTA, FQGNSA. The CDR3 consists of 15 residues. CDR3 in DNA: TGTGCCAGCAGCTTATTCCGGGACAGGGGCTACGAGCAGTACTTC. It yields the protein CASSLFRDRGYEQYF.

The chain couples TRBV11-1 to TRBJ2-7; D may be TRBD1 (6 bases). V lost 1 base and J 1 base, leaving 11 bases between the germline ends. Per germline, CDR1 SGHAT and CDR2 FQDESV (reference sequence). The CDR3 spans 15 residues. The CDR3 spells CASSLVLQGSYEQYF. The CDR3 DNA follows: TGTGCCAGCAGCTTAGTCCTACAGGGATCCTACGAGCAGTACTTC.

CDR3 sequence (DNA): TGTGCCAGCAAAAGAATCGGGGGGGACTACGAGCAGTACGTC. Its translation: CASKRIGGDYEQYV. The chain joins TRBV6-5 to TRBJ2-7; 8 bases agree with TRBD2. Germline trimming cut 7 bases from V and 3 bases from J; bases unmatched to any gene: 8. This CDR3 is built from 14 residues. Germline V gene sequence: CDR1 MNHEY, CDR2 SVGAGI.

The V call is TRBV11-2, the J call TRBJ1-1; D gene uncertain. The CDR3 contains 13 residues. Germline-derived CDR1 and CDR2 are SGHAT and FQNNGV. V dropped 2 bases and J dropped 8 bases, with 12 bases sitting between them. CDR3 nucleotide sequence: TGTGCCAGCAGCTTACCCGGGTCTCCCGAAGCTTTCTTT. It specifies CASSLPGSPEAFF. Filled out from reference TRBV11-2 and TRBJ1-1, the complete variable domain reads EAGVAQSPRYKIIEKRQSVAFWCNPISGHATLYWYQQILGQGPKLLIQFQNNGVVDDSQLPKDRFSAERLKGVDSTLKIQPAKLEDSAVYLCASSLPGSPEAFFGQGTRLTVV.

This clone was picked up one time. The V call is TRBV5-4, the J call TRBJ1-1; perhaps TRBD1 as D (5 bases). CDR1 is SGHNT, CDR2 YYREEE, per germline (reference sequence). The CDR3 runs to 13 residues. Trimming removed 4 bases at V and 1 base at J, with 8 bases between. CDR3 residues: CASSPTGNTEAFF. The DNA for the CDR3 is TGTGCCAGCAGCCCAACAGGGAACACTGAAGCTTTCTTT. The full variable domain, its missing parts supplied by reference TRBV5-4 and TRBJ1-1, is ETGVTQSPTHLIKTRGQQVTLRCSSQSGHNTVSWYQQALGQGPQFIFQYYREEENGRGNFPPRFSGLQFPNYSSELNVNALELDDSALYLCASSPTGNTEAFFGQGTRLTVV.

Concerning this clone: The junction does not match germline at one end; this may be a read error. The chain employs TRBV3-1 (or the pseudogene TRBV3-2) and TRBJ1-6; no definite D call. Looked up from germline, CDR1 is LGHDT and CDR2 is YNNKEL (reference sequence). The CDR3 totals 15 residues. CDR3 sequence: CASSLTHSNNSPLHF. The DNA for the CDR3 is TGTGCCAGCAGCTTAACCCACTCCAATAATTCACCCCTCCACTTT.

This clone occurred once. This chain joins TRBV5-1 and TRBJ1-1; 7 bases map to TRBD1. Looked up from germline, CDR1 is SGHRS and CDR2 is YFSETQ. The CDR3 covers 12 residues. V dropped 7 bases and J dropped 7; count of bases not matched to a gene: 7. The CDR3 DNA reads TGCGCCAGCGTCGACAGGGAGGTTGAAGCTTTCTTT. This encodes CASVDREVEAFF. The full variable domain, rest sourced from reference TRBV5-1 and TRBJ1-1, is KAGVTQTPRYLIKTRGQQVTLSCSPISGHRSVSWYQQTPGQGLQFLFEYFSETQRNKGNFPGRFSGRQFSNSRSEMNVSTLELGDSALYLCASVDREVEAFFGQGTRLTVV.

CDR3 coding DNA: TGTGCCAGTAGTAGCTTACAGGGGGCTAATGGCTACACCTTC. This codes for CASSSLQGANGYTF. The chain couples TRBV19 to TRBJ1-2; 9 nucleotides match TRBD1. CDR3 size: 14 residues. V lost 4 bases, J lost 6 bases, and 6 bases stayed unmatched. Per germline, CDR1 LNHDA and CDR2 SQIVND (reference sequence).

The V call is TRBV7-9, the J call TRBJ1-1, with D uncertain. The CDR3 loop spans 12 amino acids. V shed 4 bases and J shed 4 bases, with 7 bases lying between them. Germline CDR1 SEHNR, CDR2 FQNEAQ (reference sequence). Here the CDR3 DNA reads TGTGCCAGCAGCTCCCACGGCACTGAAGCTTTCTTT. It yields the protein CASSSHGTEAFF.

The V call is TRBV28, the J call TRBJ2-5, with 10 bases aligning to TRBD1. J lost 5 bases, V lost 5 bases, and 8 bases had no gene match. The CDR3 has 15 residues. Germline V CDR1 and CDR2: MDHEN, SYDVKM. As DNA, the CDR3 is TGTGCCAGCAGTACGTATGGGACAGGGGATGAGACCCAGTACTTC. The encoded protein is CASSTYGTGDETQYF.

J is TRBJ1-4 and V is TRBV7-3; D is ambiguous. Trimming stripped 5 bases from V and 4 bases from J, with 14 bases between. The CDR3 sequence is 15 residues long. Germline V gene data show CDR1 as SGHTA and CDR2 as FQGTGA. CDR3 nucleotide sequence: TGTGCCAGCAGCCGGGTTTGGAAGATTAATGAAAAACTGTTTTTT. Translating gives CASSRVWKINEKLFF.

The chain joins TRBV4-2 to TRBJ1-2, with D uncertain. V was cut by 1 base and J by 5 bases, with 14 bases left in between. Per the germline V gene, CDR1 is LGHNA and CDR2 is YNFKEQ. The CDR3 extends over 15 amino acids. CDR3 loop: CASSQGVSAGYGYTF. The CDR3 DNA reads TGTGCCAGCAGCCAAGGCGTTTCCGCCGGGTATGGCTACACCTTC.